This T cell receptor beta chain was identified in a study of T cells in Graves' hyperthyroidism and ophthalmopathy. Germline V gene lookup returns CDR1 LNHDA and CDR2 SQIVND (reference sequence). The germline V and J ends were trimmed by 7 bases and 0 bases, with 13 bases remaining between them. This CDR3 contains 15 residues. This clonotype appeared a few times. TCR beta CDR3 region amplification was performed from RNA transcripts. HTBI primers drove first-round RT-PCR of the TCR CDR3. MiXCR was run by TCRdb on the multiplex PCR reads, yielding one entry per CDR3 protein. The sample carries roughly 500,000 distinct CDR3 sequences, more than 45% recorded once.

V usage is TRBV19 and J usage is TRBJ1-5; D is uncertain. The material sequenced was peripheral blood or thyroid tissue (not recorded which). This sequence was found in an adult woman with Graves' disease, either hyperthyroidism or ophthalmopathy (not recorded which). This CDR3 is CASTLGAYSNQPQHF. CDR3 bases: TGTGCCAGTACTCTGGGAGCTTATAGCAATCAGCCCCAGCATTTT. Looking up the rest from reference TRBV19 and TRBJ1-5 gives the full variable domain: DGGITQSPKYLFRKEGQNVTLSCEQNLNHDAMYWYRQDPGQGLRLIYYSQIVNDFQKGDIAEGYSVSREKKESFPLTVTSAQKNPTAFYLCASTLGAYSNQPQHFGDGTRLSIL.